This passage covers 31 T cell receptor beta chains from one sample sequenced in a study of breast tumors, draining lymph nodes, adjacent tissues. TCRdb re-analysed the multiplex PCR reads in MiXCR, keeping a single row per CDR3 protein. The sample includes under 150,000 distinct CDR3 sequences, 20% to 25% of them seen just once. Axillary draining lymph nodes of breast cancer patients supplied the node samples. The specimen was axillary lymph node tissue. These receptors came from a female donor with breast cancer. Some clones in this sample may be carry-over from other donors' samples.

This clonotype has only a few counts. This rearrangement joins TRBV6-5 to TRBJ2-7, with 10 bases aligning to TRBD2. Germline CDR1 and CDR2: MNHEY and SVGAGI. Trimming at V came to 6 bases and at J to 2 bases, leaving 7 bases not matched to a gene. This CDR3 has 15 amino acids. The CDR3 spells CASRTLLAGAYEQYF. The CDR3 DNA is TGTGCCAGCAGAACCCTTCTAGCGGGGGCCTACGAGCAGTACTTC.

This clonotype came up many times. The V and J genes are TRBV6-5 and TRBJ2-3, with a weak D call TRBD1 (5 bases). This CDR3 contains 15 residues. Trimming left V 0 bases short and J 4 bases short, with 11 bases between. The germline V gene has CDR1 MNHEY and CDR2 SVGAGI. The DNA of the CDR3 is TGTGCCAGCAGTTACTCAGGGGTGTATGCAGATACGCAGTATTTT. Translation gives CASSYSGVYADTQYF.

This clonotype was picked up many times. The gene calls are TRBV10-3 and TRBJ1-2; D gene uncertain. This CDR3 region has 15 residues. V was cut by 2 bases and J by 7 bases, with 17 bases left in between. Germline CDR1 is ENHRY and CDR2 is SYGVKD. As DNA, the CDR3 is TGTGCCATCAGTGAGGATGTGGTGAGGGTTGGTGGCTACACCTTC. Residues: CAISEDVVRVGGYTF.

This clonotype came up once. A much larger clone is a single base away; this may be a read error. The CDR3 does not end in the conserved phenylalanine or tryptophan, so this is likely a read error. The rearrangement uses TRBV27 and TRBJ1-6; TRBD1 might be the D (6 bases). The germline V gene encodes CDR1 MNHEY and CDR2 SMNVEV (reference sequence). The CDR3 spans 16 residues. Trimming cost V 0 bases and J 7 bases, with 13 bases left between them. The CDR3 DNA follows: TGTGCCAGCAGTTTATCCGCCGGGACACCAAATTCACCCCTCCACCTT. Translation gives CASSLSAGTPNSPLHL.

On this clonotype: A read error may explain this, as a much larger clone is one base away. The V gene is TRBV4-3, the J gene TRBJ2-1; 7 bases match TRBD2. Germline V gives CDR1 LGHNA, CDR2 YSLEER. This CDR3 is built from 15 residues. This CDR3 reads CASGQLARGSNEQFF. Written as DNA, the CDR3 is TGCGCCAGCGGCCAATTGGCGCGGGGGAGCAATGAGCAGTTCTTC.

On this clonotype: Since a much larger clone is just one base distant, this may be a read error. The rearrangement uses TRBV4-1 and TRBJ2-2, with 8 positions matching TRBD1. The CDR3 is made up of 15 amino acids. V gave up 1 base and J gave up 6 bases; unmatched junction bases: 4. Germline V gene sequence: CDR1 MGHRA, CDR2 YSYEKL. CDR3 sequence (DNA): TGCGCCAGCAGCCAAGGGGGCAGGGGGCCCGGGGAGCTGTTTTTT. This translates into CASSQGGRGPGELFF.

Ten or more counts support this clonotype. DNA for the CDR3: TGTGCCAGCAGACCTAGCGGGAGTGGCACAGATACGCAGTATTTT. This codes for CASRPSGSGTDTQYF. The gene calls are TRBV6-2 or TRBV6-3 and TRBJ2-3, with 10 positions matching TRBD2. The V and J ends lost 6 bases and 1 base, in that order; junction bases with no gene match: 4. This CDR3 comprises 15 residues. Germline V gene lookup returns CDR1 MNHEY and CDR2 SVGEGT.

This clonotype was detected many times. The chain uses TRBV7-2 and TRBJ1-6; D possibly corresponds to TRBD1 (5 bases). Germline V gene data show CDR1 as SGHTA and CDR2 as FQGNSA. V lost 5 bases and J lost 7, with 12 bases in between. The CDR3 consists of 14 residues. For the CDR3, the DNA is TGTGCCAGCAGCCTTCTAGGGGCCAATTCACCCCTCCACTTT. Translating it yields CASSLLGANSPLHF.

The chain uses TRBV2 and TRBJ2-5; 16 bases match TRBD2. The CDR3 is made up of 17 amino acids. With V trimmed by 4 bases and J by 2 bases, 4 bases remained unmatched. Germline values: CDR1 SNHLY, CDR2 FYNNEI. The CDR3 coding sequence is TGTGCCAGCAGTGGGGGGACTAGCGGGAGGGTTCAAGAGACCCAGTACTTC. This gives the protein CASSGGTSGRVQETQYF.

This clonotype was counted ten times or more. The chain is built from TRBV20-1 and TRBJ2-2; D is uncertain. The CDR3 consists of 12 residues. Trimming shortened V by 5 bases and J by 0 bases, and 4 bases separated the two germline ends. CDR1 DFQATT and CDR2 SNEGSKA come from the germline V gene (reference sequence). This CDR3 is CSALPNTGELFF. For the CDR3, the DNA is TGCAGTGCTCTTCCGAACACCGGGGAGCTGTTTTTT.

Points on this clonotype: This could be a read error, since a much larger clone is one nucleotide away. The rearrangement uses TRBV19 and TRBJ1-2, with D possibly TRBD1 on 5 matching bases. The CDR3 runs 16 residues. Per germline, CDR1 LNHDA and CDR2 SQIVND (reference sequence). CDR3 loop: CAGSRPGRGSDYGYTF. DNA for the CDR3: TGTGCCGGTAGTCGGCCGGGACGAGGATCGGACTATGGCTACACCTTC. The full variable domain, rest sourced from reference TRBV19 and TRBJ1-2, is DGGITQSPKYLFRKEGQNVTLSCEQNLNHDAMYWYRQDPGQGLRLIYYSQIVNDFQKGDIAEGYSVSREKKESFPLTVTSAQKNPTAFYLCAGSRPGRGSDYGYTFGSGTRLTVV.

The chain joins TRBV5-4 to TRBJ1-2; D uncertain. Germline V CDR1 and CDR2: SGHNT, YYREEE (reference sequence). V lost 4 bases, J lost 2 bases, and 15 bases lay in between. This CDR3 region has 15 residues. The CDR3 DNA sequence: TGTGCCAGCAGCCCCCCGGTAGGGAGAAACTATGGCTACACCTTC. Residues: CASSPPVGRNYGYTF.

Regarding this clonotype: A much larger clone sits a single nucleotide away, making a read error possible. J is TRBJ2-7 and V is TRBV7-6; D uncertain. CDR3 length: 13 residues. Per germline, CDR1 SGHVS and CDR2 FNYEAQ. The CDR3 reads CANSPRTSYEQYF. For the CDR3, the DNA is TGTGCCAACAGCCCCAGGACGTCCTACGAGCAGTACTTC.

This clonotype occurred many times. The chain combines TRBV5-5 with TRBJ1-2; a weak D match, TRBD1 (5 bases). Trimming shortened V by 4 bases and J by 4 bases, and 14 bases separated the two germline ends. The CDR3 covers 14 residues. The germline V gene encodes CDR1 SGHKS and CDR2 YYEKEE (reference sequence). The CDR3 loop is CASSPDGGGYGYTF. For the CDR3, the DNA is TGTGCCAGCAGCCCAGATGGGGGTGGCTATGGCTACACCTTC. The entire variable domain, with the rest obtained from reference TRBV5-5 and TRBJ1-2, is as follows: DAGVTQSPTHLIKTRGQQVTLRCSPISGHKSVSWYQQVLGQGPQFIFQYYEKEERGRGNFPDRFSARQFPNYSSELNVNALLLGDSALYLCASSPDGGGYGYTFGSGTRLTVV.

Many counts were recorded for this clonotype. The chain combines TRBV13 with TRBJ2-7, with 8 bases fitting TRBD1. Germline lookup yields CDR1 PRHDT and CDR2 FYEKMQ (reference sequence). The V and J ends lost 1 base and 1 base, in that order; junction bases with no gene match: 3. This CDR3 is 15 amino acids long. The CDR3 nucleotides read TGTGCCAGCAGCTTAGTGACAGGGGTGTCCTACGAGCAGTACTTC. It specifies CASSLVTGVSYEQYF.

Concerning this clonotype itself: It may be a read error: a sequence one base away is much more abundant. This chain uses TRBV18 with TRBJ2-2; TRBD2 is a possible D gene (5 bases). This CDR3 is built from 15 residues. Germline V gene sequence: CDR1 KGHSH, CDR2 LQKENI. Here the CDR3 reads CASSPPARNTGELSF. CDR3 nucleotide sequence: TGTGCCAGCTCACCACCGGCTCGCAACACCGGGGAGCTGTCTTTT. Full variable domain (remainder filled in from reference TRBV18 and TRBJ2-2): NAGVMQNPRHLVRRRGQEARLRCSPMKGHSHVYWYRQLPEEGLKFMVYLQKENIIDESGMPKERFSAEFPKEGPSILRIQQVVRGDSAAYFCASSPPARNTGELSFGEGSRLTVL.

A remark on this clonotype: A clone one base away is much larger, so this may be a read error. The chain uses TRBV6-5 and TRBJ2-7; D not resolved. The CDR3 sequence is 13 residues long. The germline gives CDR1 MNHEY, CDR2 SVGAGI. The CDR3 loop reads CASSYSDGYERYF. The DNA for the CDR3 is TGTGCCAGCAGTTACTCGGACGGCTACGAGCGGTACTTC.

With respect to this clonotype: A much larger clone differs from this one at a single base, so this may be a read error. This chain connects TRBV12-3 or TRBV12-4 to TRBJ2-7; 9 bases fit TRBD1. This CDR3 spans 15 amino acids. V shed 3 bases, J shed 2 bases, and the junction held 5 bases outside the gene matches. The CDR3 nucleotides read TGTGCCAGCAGTTTCGGGGGACAGGGTGCCTACGAGCAGTACTTC. Protein: CASSFGGQGAYEQYF.

This clonotype was seen ten or more times. The V and J genes are TRBV20-1 and TRBJ2-2, with TRBD2 identical over 9 bases. Trimming took 4 bases from V and 5 from J; bases not matched to a gene: 8. CDR3 length: 15 residues. CDR1 and CDR2 (germline): DFQATT, SNEGSKA (reference sequence). The CDR3, as DNA: TGCAGTGCTAACCTGGCGGGAGGGCCGACCGGGGAGCTGTTTTTT. Translated, it gives CSANLAGGPTGELFF.

This clonotype was recorded a few times. Here the CDR3 reads CASSPNQPQHF. The CDR3 DNA reads as TGTGCCAGCAGCCCGAATCAGCCCCAGCATTTT. This sequence joins TRBV28 and TRBJ1-5; D not certain. The V and J ends lost 6 bases and 4 bases respectively, with 4 bases between them. The CDR3 contains 11 residues. CDR1 and CDR2 from the germline V gene are MDHEN and SYDVKM.

This clonotype was detected ten times or more. This chain uses TRBV24-1 with TRBJ1-2; perhaps TRBD1 as D (5 bases). The CDR3 totals 14 residues. Deletions cut 0 bases from V and 6 bases from J, with 10 bases between. Germline loops: CDR1 KGHDR, CDR2 SFDVKD. CDR3 nucleotide sequence: TGTGCCACCAGTGATTTGAAAGGGGAGCATGGCTACACCTTC. Its translation: CATSDLKGEHGYTF.

This clonotype was seen ten or more times. The gene calls are TRBV2 and TRBJ2-1; 8 positions agree with TRBD1. The germline CDR1 and CDR2 sequences are SNHLY and FYNNEI. The CDR3 runs to 14 residues. The trim removed 4 bases at V and 8 bases at J, leaving 7 bases unmatched. The CDR3 nucleotides read TGTGCCAGCAGTGTTTCCCACAGGGGGGATGAGCAGTTCTTC. It is translated as CASSVSHRGDEQFF.

This clonotype was counted a few times. This sequence may be a read error, since a much larger clone differs from it by one base. The chain links TRBV3-1 to TRBJ2-2, with 13 bases that match TRBD2. Germline values: CDR1 LGHDT, CDR2 YNNKEL (reference sequence). The CDR3 sequence is 17 residues long. The CDR3 here is CASSRTSGRANTGELLF. CDR3 nucleotide sequence: TGTGCCAGCAGCCGGACTAGCGGGAGAGCGAACACCGGGGAGCTGCTTTTT. The whole variable domain, remainder taken from reference TRBV3-1 and TRBJ2-2, is DTAVSQTPKYLVTQMGNDKSIKCEQNLGHDTMYWYKQDSKKFLKIMFSYNNKELIINETVPNRFSPKSPDKAHLNLHINSLELGDSAVYFCASSRTSGRANTGELLFGEGSRLTVL.

This clonotype has ten or more counts. The chain uses TRBV4-2 and TRBJ2-3; tentatively, D is TRBD2 (6 bases). The CDR3 sequence is 17 residues long. CDR1 is LGHNA, CDR2 YNFKEQ, per germline. V was cut by 0 bases and J by 6 bases, with 19 bases left in between. CDR3 residues: CASSQEGIGGPRDTQYF. CDR3 sequence (DNA): TGTGCCAGCAGCCAAGAGGGGATCGGAGGGCCGAGGGATACGCAGTATTTT.

This clonotype occurred many times. The rearrangement links TRBV6-4 to TRBJ1-2, with TRBD1 matching 7 bases. The V gene end was trimmed by 2 bases and the J gene end by 8 bases; junction bases not matched to a gene: 20. The CDR3 length is 18 residues. Germline lookup yields CDR1 MRHNA and CDR2 SNTAGT. In nucleotides, the CDR3 is TGTGCCAGCAGTGACGTGGTATCGGACAGGATGAAGACAGGGGGCTACACCTTC. Protein product: CASSDVVSDRMKTGGYTF.

This clonotype was seen many times. This chain links TRBV5-1 with TRBJ2-1; 10 nucleotides agree with TRBD2. The CDR3 length is 14 residues. V lost 4 bases and J lost 9; bases outside the gene matches: 7. Germline values: CDR1 SGHRS, CDR2 YFSETQ. The chain's CDR3 is CASSLAGESTEQFF. For the CDR3, the DNA is TGCGCCAGCAGCCTAGCGGGAGAGAGCACTGAGCAGTTCTTC. The whole variable domain, filled in from reference TRBV5-1 and TRBJ2-1, reads KAGVTQTPRYLIKTRGQQVTLSCSPISGHRSVSWYQQTPGQGLQFLFEYFSETQRNKGNFPGRFSGRQFSNSRSEMNVSTLELGDSALYLCASSLAGESTEQFFGPGTRLTVL.

The table lists this clonotype with many counts. The chain joins TRBV20-1 to TRBJ2-3, with D maybe TRBD2 (6 bases). The CDR3 consists of 13 residues. V was shortened by 1 base and J by 1 base, with 6 bases between the two germline ends. The germline V gene encodes CDR1 DFQATT and CDR2 SNEGSKA (reference sequence). In DNA, the CDR3 is TGCAGTGCTAGAGGGGAGGGCACAGATACGCAGTATTTT. Translated, it gives CSARGEGTDTQYF.

Concerning this clonotype itself: A much larger clone is a single base away; this may be a read error. The rearrangement links TRBV9 to TRBJ2-3; 8 bases are shared with TRBD2. This CDR3 is built from 16 residues. The V gene's germline CDR1 is SGDLS and CDR2 YYNGEE. The DNA of the CDR3 is TGTGCCGGCAGCGTAGGGATTAGCGGGATAGGAGATACGCAGTATTTT. Protein product: CAGSVGISGIGDTQYF.

This clonotype was observed a few times. This rearrangement joins TRBV14 to TRBJ2-5; 11 nucleotides align to TRBD1. With V trimmed by 8 bases and J by 7 bases, 0 bases remained unmatched. The CDR3 is made up of 11 amino acids. Germline V gene sequence: CDR1 SGHDN, CDR2 FVKESK. CDR3 nucleotides: TGTGCCAGCGGGACAGGGGGGACCCAGTACTTC. Amino acid sequence: CASGTGGTQYF.

This clonotype has ten or more counts. The V gene is TRBV7-8, the J gene TRBJ1-5, with 8 bases aligning to TRBD1. The V gene end was trimmed by 4 bases and the J gene end by 5 bases; junction bases not matched to a gene: 7. This CDR3 comprises 15 residues. The germline V gene has CDR1 SGHVS and CDR2 FQNEAQ. The CDR3 DNA sequence: TGTGCCAGCAGCTCCCTTGACAGGGGAGATCAGCCCCAGCATTTT. This codes for CASSSLDRGDQPQHF.

The sample holds many counts of this clonotype. The rearrangement links TRBV2 to TRBJ1-6, with D perhaps matching TRBD1 (5 bases). CDR1 and CDR2 from the germline V gene are SNHLY and FYNNEI. The length of the CDR3 is 13 residues. The V end was cut by 3 bases, the J end by 14 bases, with 14 bases between. The CDR3 DNA reads as TGTGCCAGCAGTGACGCTTCTAGGGGCTCCCTCCACTTT. Its protein product is CASSDASRGSLHF.